This passage covers 19 T cell receptor beta chains from one sample sequenced in a study of response to subunit inactivated influenza vaccine. In TCRdb, the RT-PCR reads were re-called with MiXCR into one record per CDR3 protein. The sample includes a few hundred thousand distinct CDR3 sequences, around 20% of them seen just once. The material sequenced was PBMCs from blood, taken approximately 20 months after vaccination. All receptors derive from a man between 45 and 75 years old who received an inactivated influenza vaccine.

The chain uses TRBV6-2 or TRBV6-3 and TRBJ2-7; D remains unclear. CDR1 is MNHEY, CDR2 SVGEGT, per germline. V dropped 5 bases and J dropped 3 bases, with 17 bases sitting between them. The CDR3 is 15 residues long. In DNA form, the CDR3 reads TGTGCCAGCAGTCCTCTACGGCCAACCAACTACGAGCAGTACTTC. It translates to CASSPLRPTNYEQYF.

This clonotype showed up just once. This chain connects TRBV6-5 to TRBJ2-2; weak D call: TRBD1 (6 bases). CDR3 length equals 16 residues. Per the germline V gene, CDR1 is MNHEY and CDR2 is SVGAGI. V was clipped by 3 bases and J by 3 bases, with 14 bases between them. The CDR3 loop is CASSYSPGAYTGELFF. The DNA for the CDR3 is TGTGCCAGCAGTTATTCTCCAGGGGCTTACACCGGGGAGCTGTTTTTT.

The V gene is TRBV10-3, the J gene TRBJ1-3; 12 bases fit TRBD1. J was trimmed by 2 bases and V by 11 bases; bases with no gene match: 13. The CDR3 runs 17 residues. Germline-derived CDR1 and CDR2 are ENHRY and SYGVKD. The CDR3 sequence: CASTSGTGGDTGNTIYF. As DNA, the CDR3 is TGTGCCTCCACCTCCGGGACAGGGGGCGATACTGGAAACACCATATATTTT.

This clonotype was seen a handful of times. The rearrangement links TRBV6-1 to TRBJ2-2, with D hard to call. With 7 bases removed from V and 2 bases from J, the gap between germline ends came to 17 bases. This CDR3 is built from 16 residues. Germline V gene sequence: CDR1 MNHNS, CDR2 SASEGT. The CDR3, as DNA: TGTGCCAGCACCCCCTCAGGCAGTCATAACACCGGGGAGCTGTTTTTT. Translated: CASTPSGSHNTGELFF.

This clonotype was recorded at least ten times. This chain uses TRBV28 with TRBJ1-3; D is uncertain. The CDR3 has 14 residues. Per germline, CDR1 MDHEN and CDR2 SYDVKM. V lost 8 bases and J lost 3, with 14 bases in between. This chain's CDR3 is CASGNPEIGNTIYF. Written as DNA, the CDR3 is TGTGCCAGCGGAAACCCAGAGATTGGAAACACCATATATTTT.

This clonotype has a handful of counts. The genes are TRBV20-1 and TRBJ2-5; 11 nucleotides agree with TRBD1. J was trimmed by 4 bases and V by 4 bases; bases with no gene match: 8. The germline V gene has CDR1 DFQATT and CDR2 SNEGSKA (reference sequence). This CDR3 region has 15 residues. In DNA, the CDR3 is TGCAGTGCTACTTACCGGGACAGGGGGTTAGAGACCCAGTACTTC. Its translation is CSATYRDRGLETQYF.

This clonotype was observed a few times. This chain links TRBV4-2 with TRBJ1-3, with D hard to call. There are 16 residues in the CDR3. Trimming left V 0 bases short and J 8 bases short, with 17 bases between. Germline CDR1 LGHNA, CDR2 YNFKEQ. The chain's CDR3 is CASSQDWTALGDTIYF. CDR3 nucleotides: TGTGCCAGCAGCCAAGACTGGACCGCCCTTGGCGACACCATATATTTT.

This rearrangement joins TRBV28 to TRBJ2-5; TRBD1 aligns across 7 bases. J gave up 5 bases and V 3 bases, and 3 bases lay outside the gene matches. The germline gives CDR1 MDHEN, CDR2 SYDVKM. This CDR3 is 13 amino acids long. The CDR3 nucleotides read TGTGCCAGCAGTTTGCAGGGGGATGAGACCCAGTACTTC. Its protein product is CASSLQGDETQYF. The whole variable domain, filled in from reference TRBV28 and TRBJ2-5, reads DVKVTQSSRYLVKRTGEKVFLECVQDMDHENMFWYRQDPGLGLRLIYFSYDVKMKEKGDIPEGYSVSREKKERFSLILESASTNQTSMYLCASSLQGDETQYFGPGTRLLVL.

This clonotype was detected a few times. The chain has TRBV12-3 or TRBV12-4 and TRBJ1-2; D is possibly TRBD1 (6 bases). V lost 3 bases, J lost 6 bases, and 20 bases lay in between. The CDR3 runs 16 residues. CDR3 amino acids: CASSFSDRHIIDGYTF. The CDR3 DNA is TGTGCCAGCAGTTTCTCGGACAGACATATTATTGATGGCTACACCTTC.

The chain joins TRBV5-1 to TRBJ1-1, with a weak D call TRBD1 (5 bases). Trimming left V 2 bases short and J 13 bases short, with 33 bases between. Germline lookup yields CDR1 SGHRS and CDR2 YFSETQ. This CDR3 is 18 amino acids long. CDR3 sequence (DNA): TGCGCCAGCAGCTTTGGTTGGGAAAGAACACTGAAGCAGGGCCTACTTTTCTTT. This encodes CASSFGWERTLKQGLLFF.

This clonotype was found many times. V usage is TRBV7-2 and J usage is TRBJ1-1, with D tentatively TRBD1 (5 bases). CDR1 and CDR2 from the germline V gene are SGHTA and FQGNSA. This CDR3 region has 13 residues. Trimming cost V 5 bases and J 4 bases, with 11 bases left between them. CDR3 sequence reads: CASSKQARTEAFF. CDR3 in DNA: TGTGCCAGCAGCAAACAGGCGCGCACTGAAGCTTTCTTT. Full variable domain (missing parts from reference TRBV7-2 and TRBJ1-1): GAGVSQSPSNKVTEKGKDVELRCDPISGHTALYWYRQSLGQGLEFLIYFQGNSAPDKSGLPSDRFSAERTGGSVSTLTIQRTQQEDSAVYLCASSKQARTEAFFGQGTRLTVV.

The rearrangement links TRBV10-3 to TRBJ2-1; 8 bases match TRBD1. This CDR3 comprises 14 residues. CDR1 and CDR2 (germline): ENHRY, SYGVKD. The V and J ends lost 4 bases and 4 bases, in that order; junction bases with no gene match: 3. This chain's CDR3 is CAISARTGYNEQFF. As DNA, the CDR3 is TGTGCCATCAGTGCGAGGACAGGGTACAATGAGCAGTTCTTC.

This clonotype was counted only a few times. The V gene is TRBV7-9, the J gene TRBJ1-2, with a possible D match to TRBD1 (6 bases). Germline-derived CDR1 and CDR2 are SEHNR and FQNEAQ (reference sequence). The CDR3 has 17 residues. Trimming pared 5 bases from V and 4 bases from J, leaving 23 bases between. The CDR3 loop reads CASSTRGLQTSGYGYTF. CDR3 sequence (DNA): TGTGCCAGCAGCACTAGGGGGTTACAGACGAGTGGCTATGGCTACACCTTC. Full variable domain (rest looked up from reference TRBV7-9 and TRBJ1-2): DTGVSQNPRHKITKRGQNVTFRCDPISEHNRLYWYRQTLGQGPEFLTYFQNEAQLEKSRLLSDRFSAERPKGSFSTLEIQRTEQGDSAMYLCASSTRGLQTSGYGYTFGSGTRLTVV.

The chain joins TRBV4-3 to TRBJ2-5; D is unresolved. Germline V CDR1 and CDR2: LGHNA, YSLEER. The germline V and J ends were trimmed by 1 base and 1 base, with 7 bases remaining between them. The CDR3 totals 14 residues. CDR3 region: CASSQAYSQETQYF. As DNA, the CDR3 is TGCGCCAGCAGCCAAGCGTACTCCCAAGAGACCCAGTACTTC.

The chain carries TRBV10-3 and TRBJ2-7; D remains unclear. CDR1 and CDR2 (germline): ENHRY, SYGVKD. The CDR3 totals 12 residues. The V end lost 2 bases, the J end lost 6 bases, and 8 bases lay between the germline ends. DNA for the CDR3: TGTGCCATCAGTGAGATGAGAGGCGAGCAGTACTTC. This sequence encodes CAISEMRGEQYF.

The V call is TRBV7-9, the J call TRBJ2-4; D unclear. This CDR3 comprises 15 residues. The V end was cut by 5 bases, the J end by 2 bases, with 13 bases between. CDR1 is SEHNR, CDR2 FQNEAQ, per germline (reference sequence). The CDR3, as DNA: TGTGCCAGCAGCCCACCTACGTACTCCAAAAACATTCAGTACTTC. It encodes CASSPPTYSKNIQYF.

This clonotype appeared many times. This chain joins TRBV28 and TRBJ1-1; perhaps TRBD1 as D (5 bases). CDR1 is MDHEN and CDR2 is SYDVKM in the germline V gene. The CDR3 is made up of 13 amino acids. The V and J ends lost 7 bases and 6 bases respectively, with 15 bases between them. CDR3 region: CASTPRGEAEAFF. The CDR3 DNA reads as TGTGCCAGCACCCCCCGGGGGGAGGCTGAAGCTTTCTTT. The variable domain in full, completed from reference TRBV28 and TRBJ1-1, reads DVKVTQSSRYLVKRTGEKVFLECVQDMDHENMFWYRQDPGLGLRLIYFSYDVKMKEKGDIPEGYSVSREKKERFSLILESASTNQTSMYLCASTPRGEAEAFFGQGTRLTVV.

This clonotype occurred many times. The V gene is TRBV7-2, the J gene TRBJ1-5; possible D gene TRBD1, 6 bases. The CDR3 is 15 amino acids. V shed 3 bases and J shed 5 bases, with 14 bases lying between them. Germline values: CDR1 SGHTA, CDR2 FQGNSA. CDR3 sequence: CASSFVGAGDQPQHF. The CDR3 coding sequence is TGTGCCAGCAGCTTTGTGGGGGCGGGAGATCAGCCCCAGCATTTT.

J is TRBJ2-1 and V is TRBV9; 11 positions match TRBD2. V lost 3 bases, J lost 8 bases, and 10 bases stayed unmatched. CDR1 and CDR2 (germline): SGDLS, YYNGEE. This CDR3 region has 16 residues. CDR3 in DNA: TGTGCCAGCAGCGCCCCCACTAGCGGGAGAGGCGATGAGCAGTTCTTC. Translating it yields CASSAPTSGRGDEQFF.